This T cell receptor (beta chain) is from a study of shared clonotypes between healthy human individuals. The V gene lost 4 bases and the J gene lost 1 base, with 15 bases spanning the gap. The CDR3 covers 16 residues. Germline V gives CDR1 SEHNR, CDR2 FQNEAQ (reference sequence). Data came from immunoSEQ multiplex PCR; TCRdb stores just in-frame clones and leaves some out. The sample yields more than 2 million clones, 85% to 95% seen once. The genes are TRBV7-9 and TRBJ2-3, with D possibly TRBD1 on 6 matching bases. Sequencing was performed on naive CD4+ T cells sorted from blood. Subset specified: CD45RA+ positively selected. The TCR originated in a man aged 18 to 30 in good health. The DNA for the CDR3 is TGTGCCAGCAGCTCCAGGGGTTTAATGGGCACAGATACGCAGTATTTT. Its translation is CASSSRGLMGTDTQYF.